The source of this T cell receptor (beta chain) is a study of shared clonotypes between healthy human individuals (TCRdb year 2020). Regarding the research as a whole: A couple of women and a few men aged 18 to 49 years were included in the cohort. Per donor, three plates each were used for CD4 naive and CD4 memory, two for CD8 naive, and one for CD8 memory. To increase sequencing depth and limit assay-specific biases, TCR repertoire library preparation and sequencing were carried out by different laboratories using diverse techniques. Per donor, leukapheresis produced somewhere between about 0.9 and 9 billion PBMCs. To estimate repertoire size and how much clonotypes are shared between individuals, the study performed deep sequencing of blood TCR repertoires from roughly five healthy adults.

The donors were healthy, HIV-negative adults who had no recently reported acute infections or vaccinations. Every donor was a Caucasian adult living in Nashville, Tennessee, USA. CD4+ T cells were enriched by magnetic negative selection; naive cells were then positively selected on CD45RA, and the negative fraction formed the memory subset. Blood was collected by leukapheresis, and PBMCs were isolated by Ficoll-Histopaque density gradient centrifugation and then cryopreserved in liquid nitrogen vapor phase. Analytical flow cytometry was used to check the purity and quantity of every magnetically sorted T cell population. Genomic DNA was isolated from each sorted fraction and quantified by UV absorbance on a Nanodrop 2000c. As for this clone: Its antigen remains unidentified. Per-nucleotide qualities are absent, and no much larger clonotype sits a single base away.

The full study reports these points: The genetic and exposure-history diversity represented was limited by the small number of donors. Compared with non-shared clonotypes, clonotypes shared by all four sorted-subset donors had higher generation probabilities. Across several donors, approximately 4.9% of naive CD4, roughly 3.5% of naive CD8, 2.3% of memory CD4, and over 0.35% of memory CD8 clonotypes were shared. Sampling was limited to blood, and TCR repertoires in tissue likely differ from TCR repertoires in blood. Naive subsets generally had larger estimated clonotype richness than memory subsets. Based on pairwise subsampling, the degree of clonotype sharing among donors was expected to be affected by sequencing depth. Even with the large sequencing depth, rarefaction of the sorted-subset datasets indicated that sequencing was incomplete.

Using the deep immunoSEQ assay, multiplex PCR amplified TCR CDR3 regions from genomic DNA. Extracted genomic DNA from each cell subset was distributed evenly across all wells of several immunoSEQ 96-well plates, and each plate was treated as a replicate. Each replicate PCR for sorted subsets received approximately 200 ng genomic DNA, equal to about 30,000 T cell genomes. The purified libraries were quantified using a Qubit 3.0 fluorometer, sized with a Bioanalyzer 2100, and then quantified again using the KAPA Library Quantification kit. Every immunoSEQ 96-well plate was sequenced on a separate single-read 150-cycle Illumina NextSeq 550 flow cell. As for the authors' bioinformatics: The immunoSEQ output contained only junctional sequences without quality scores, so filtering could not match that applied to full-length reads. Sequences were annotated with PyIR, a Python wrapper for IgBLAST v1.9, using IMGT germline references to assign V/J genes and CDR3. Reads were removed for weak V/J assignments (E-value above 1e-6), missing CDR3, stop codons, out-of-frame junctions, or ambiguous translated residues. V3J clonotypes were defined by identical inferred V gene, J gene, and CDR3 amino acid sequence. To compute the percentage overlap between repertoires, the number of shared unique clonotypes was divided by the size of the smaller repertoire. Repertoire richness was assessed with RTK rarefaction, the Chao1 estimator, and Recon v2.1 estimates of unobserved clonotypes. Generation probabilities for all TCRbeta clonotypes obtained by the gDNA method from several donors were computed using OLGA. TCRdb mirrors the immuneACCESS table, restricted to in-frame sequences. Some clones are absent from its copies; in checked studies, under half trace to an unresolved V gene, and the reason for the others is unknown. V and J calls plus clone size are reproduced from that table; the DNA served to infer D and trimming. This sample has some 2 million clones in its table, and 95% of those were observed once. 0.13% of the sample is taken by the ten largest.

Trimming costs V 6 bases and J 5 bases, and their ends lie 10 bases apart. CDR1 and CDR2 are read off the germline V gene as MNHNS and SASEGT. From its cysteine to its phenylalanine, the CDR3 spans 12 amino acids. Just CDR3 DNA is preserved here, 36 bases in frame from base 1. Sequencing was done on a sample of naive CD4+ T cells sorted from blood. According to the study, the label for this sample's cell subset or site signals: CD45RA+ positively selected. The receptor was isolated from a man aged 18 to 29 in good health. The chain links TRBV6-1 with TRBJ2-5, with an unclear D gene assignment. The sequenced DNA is TGTGCCAGCAGCACCCCTTCCGAGACCCAGTACTTC. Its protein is CASSTPSETQYF.